Listed here is a single TCR beta chain. Assay: immunoSEQ multiplex PCR; the TCRdb copy retains only in-frame clones and omits some. This sample has around 300,000 clones; around 87% occur once, and the top ten carry 5.3%. This entry is derived from a study of blood T cell repertoires in COVID-19. The CDR3 runs to 14 residues. V gave up 3 bases and J gave up 7 bases, with 13 bases separating them. Germline V lookup: CDR1 LNHDA, CDR2 SQIVND (reference sequence). Sequencing was performed on PBMCs or T cells enriched from blood (not recorded which). This clonotype was sampled from a woman aged 25-40 years who had recovered from COVID-19. V usage is TRBV19 and J usage is TRBJ1-5; weak D call: TRBD1 (5 bases). The CDR3 DNA reads TGTGCCAGTAGTATCGGACACCAAGGGCAGCCCCAGCATTTT. Its protein is CASSIGHQGQPQHF.